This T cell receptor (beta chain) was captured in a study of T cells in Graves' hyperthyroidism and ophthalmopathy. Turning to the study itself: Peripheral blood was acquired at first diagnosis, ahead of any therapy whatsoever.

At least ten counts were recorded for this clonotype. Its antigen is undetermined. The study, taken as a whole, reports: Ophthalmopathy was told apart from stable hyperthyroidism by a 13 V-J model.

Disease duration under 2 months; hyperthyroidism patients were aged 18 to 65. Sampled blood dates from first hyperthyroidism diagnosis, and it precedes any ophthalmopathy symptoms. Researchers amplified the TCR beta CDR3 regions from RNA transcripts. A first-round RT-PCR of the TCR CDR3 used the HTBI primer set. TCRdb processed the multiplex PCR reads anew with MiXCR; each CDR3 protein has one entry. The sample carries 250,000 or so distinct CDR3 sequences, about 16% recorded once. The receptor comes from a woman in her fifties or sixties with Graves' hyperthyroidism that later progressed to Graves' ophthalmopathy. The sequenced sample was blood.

CDR3 DNA sequence: TGCAGTGGAGCCGGGACTGTCACCTACGAGCAGTACTTC. Protein product: CSGAGTVTYEQYF. The chain recombines TRBV20-1 with TRBJ2-7; possibly TRBD2 for D (6 bases). Trimming left V 7 bases short and J 2 bases short, with 15 bases between. The CDR3 sequence is 13 residues long. The germline gives CDR1 DFQATT, CDR2 SNEGSKA (reference sequence).